This TCR beta chain was obtained from a study of circulating and synovial CD4+ cells in juvenile arthritis. Clones were sequenced by immunoSEQ multiplex PCR, and TCRdb holds only the in-frame ones, with some missing. The repertoire holds around 16,000 clones, with under 95% as singletons. Trimming cost V 5 bases and J 7 bases, with 6 bases left between them. Germline V gives CDR1 MNHEY, CDR2 SVGAGI. The CDR3 is made up of 11 amino acids. Sequencing was performed on CD4+ T cells from blood. The chain carries TRBV6-5 and TRBJ2-1; a weak D match, TRBD1 (5 bases). This clonotype was obtained from a human donor with juvenile idiopathic arthritis. CDR3 nucleotides: TGTGCCAGCAGTAGGGGTAATGAGCAGTTCTTC. As protein: CASSRGNEQFF.